This T cell receptor beta chain is from a study of shared clonotypes between healthy human individuals. As for the study in general: The study enrolled two women and three men aged 18 to 49. There were three CD4 naive, three CD4 memory, two CD8 naive and one CD8 memory plates per donor.

Worth noting for this clone: The same CDR3 arises from other DNA sequences in this sample as well.

From germline, CDR1 is SGHTA and CDR2 FQGNSA. The CDR3 runs to 16 residues. Germline trimming cut 1 base from V and 0 bases from J; bases unmatched to any gene: 1. Splitting of CD4+ cells produced CD45RA+ naive and CD45RA-negative memory subsets. Study processing details: ImmunoSEQ junction-only sequences lacked quality scores, so their filtering differed. Sequencing used immunoSEQ multiplex PCR; TCRdb keeps in-frame clones, though not all of them. V, J and clone size were drawn from that table, and D and trimming were deduced from the DNA. The data contain some 1 million clones, about 74% of them singletons.

The rearrangement uses TRBV7-2 and TRBJ2-3; 10 nucleotides match TRBD2. The sample taken for sequencing was memory CD4+ T cells sorted from blood. Subset given: CD45RA-negative fraction. The receptor comes from a man younger than 35 in good health. The CDR3 sequence is CASSLGAGGSTDTQYF. In DNA form, the CDR3 reads TGTGCCAGCAGCTTAGGAGCGGGAGGGAGCACAGATACGCAGTATTTT.